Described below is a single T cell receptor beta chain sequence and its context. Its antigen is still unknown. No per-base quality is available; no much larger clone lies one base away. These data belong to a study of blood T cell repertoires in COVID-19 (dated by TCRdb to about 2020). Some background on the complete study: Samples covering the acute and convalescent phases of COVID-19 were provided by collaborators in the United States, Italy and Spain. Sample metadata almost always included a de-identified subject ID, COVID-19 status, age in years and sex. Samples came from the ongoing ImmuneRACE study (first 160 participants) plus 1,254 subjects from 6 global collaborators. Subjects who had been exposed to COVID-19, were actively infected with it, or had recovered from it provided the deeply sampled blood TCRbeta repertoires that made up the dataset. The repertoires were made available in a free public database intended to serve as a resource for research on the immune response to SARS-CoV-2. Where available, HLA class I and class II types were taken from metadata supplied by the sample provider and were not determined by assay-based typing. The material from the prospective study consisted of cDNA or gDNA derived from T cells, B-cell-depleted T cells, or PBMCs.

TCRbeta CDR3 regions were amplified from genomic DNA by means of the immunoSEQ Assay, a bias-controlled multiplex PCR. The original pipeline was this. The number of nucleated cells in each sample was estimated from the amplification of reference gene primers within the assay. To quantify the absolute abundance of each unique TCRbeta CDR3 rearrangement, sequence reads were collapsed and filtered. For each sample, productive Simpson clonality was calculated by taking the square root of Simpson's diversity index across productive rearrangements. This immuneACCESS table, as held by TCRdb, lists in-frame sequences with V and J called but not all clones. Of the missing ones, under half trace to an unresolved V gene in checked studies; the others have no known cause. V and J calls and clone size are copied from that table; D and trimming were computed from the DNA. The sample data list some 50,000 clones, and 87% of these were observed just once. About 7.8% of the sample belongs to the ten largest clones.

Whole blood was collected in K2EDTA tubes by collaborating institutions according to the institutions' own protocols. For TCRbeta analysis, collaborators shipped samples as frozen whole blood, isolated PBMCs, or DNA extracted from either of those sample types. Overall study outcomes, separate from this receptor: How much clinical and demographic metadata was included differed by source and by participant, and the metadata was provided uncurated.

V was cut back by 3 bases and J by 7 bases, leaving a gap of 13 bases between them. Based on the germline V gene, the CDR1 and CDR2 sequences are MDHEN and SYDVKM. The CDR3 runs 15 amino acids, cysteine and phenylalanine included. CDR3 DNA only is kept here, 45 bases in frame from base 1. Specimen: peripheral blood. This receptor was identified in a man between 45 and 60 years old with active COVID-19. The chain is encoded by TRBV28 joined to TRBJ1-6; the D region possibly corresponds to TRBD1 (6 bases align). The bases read TGTGCCAGCAGTTTCGTAGGGGGACGGAATTCACCCCTCCACTTT. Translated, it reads CASSFVGGRNSPLHF. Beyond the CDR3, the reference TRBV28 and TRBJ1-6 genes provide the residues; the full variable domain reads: DVKVTQSSRYLVKRTGEKVFLECVQDMDHENMFWYRQDPGLGLRLIYFSYDVKMKEKGDIPEGYSVSREKKERFSLILESASTNQTSMYLCASSFVGGRNSPLHFGNGTRLTVT.